This T cell receptor beta chain came from a study of response to subunit inactivated influenza vaccine. TCRdb called the RT-PCR reads again in MiXCR, with one record for every CDR3 protein. The sample carries 500,000 to 600,000 distinct CDR3 sequences, around 11% recorded once. V gave up 4 bases and J gave up 12 bases; unmatched junction bases: 9. The germline gives CDR1 LGHDT, CDR2 YNNKEL (reference sequence). The CDR3 is 13 amino acids. Overall study findings and caveats: It was the authors' suggestion that each seasonal influenza vaccination recruits few new T cells.

This clonotype appeared a few times. Its antigen is unidentified. The sequences come from PBMCs from blood, collected on the day of vaccination. The gene calls are TRBV3-1 and TRBJ2-1, with 7 nucleotides matching TRBD2. The TCR was taken from a man aged 50 to 59 who received an inactivated influenza vaccine. The CDR3 nucleotides read TGTGCCAGCAGCCTCGGACTAGTGTGGGCGCAGTTCTTC. This translates into CASSLGLVWAQFF.